This T cell receptor beta chain was obtained from a study of blood T cells in healthy people across ages. Findings of the study overall: Diversity was higher, and naive CD4+ cells more numerous, in long-lived donors than in aged donors.

The study recruited healthy Caucasian donors from Russia who were aged about 6 to 95. Germline-derived CDR1 and CDR2 are SGHRS and YFSETQ. This CDR3 spans 15 amino acids. Trimming pared 0 bases from V and 4 bases from J, leaving 14 bases between. This clonotype came up many times. Its antigen is unidentified. Using a J-beta primer mix together with a sample-barcoded 5' primer, a second PCR was run for about 6 to 12 cycles. TCRdb recomputed calls from the 5' RACE reads with MiXCR, one row per CDR3 protein. The profile shows hundreds of thousands of distinct CDR3 sequences, 29% of them singletons. Sequencing was done on a sample of blood. The chain carries TRBV5-1 and TRBJ2-7, with D perhaps given as TRBD1 or TRBD2 (5 bases each). The sequence was obtained from an elderly woman in good health. The CDR3 spells CASSLVVGEGYEQYF. The DNA for the CDR3 is TGCGCCAGCAGCTTGGTCGTGGGGGAAGGGTACGAGCAGTACTTC.